Listed here are 13 T cell receptor beta chains from one sample, sequenced in a study of control samples from healthy donors and cancer patients. The table came from immunoSEQ multiplex PCR; TCRdb's copy has only in-frame clones and leaves some out. The table lists about 27,000 clones, approximately 90% of them singletons. The sequenced sample consisted of PBMCs. Receptors originate from a man aged 50 to 60 with lung cancer.

The V gene is TRBV30, the J gene TRBJ1-6, with unresolved D. The V gene lost 2 bases and the J gene lost 6 bases, with 11 bases spanning the gap. The germline V gene has CDR1 GTSNPN and CDR2 SVGIG (reference sequence). The CDR3 sequence is 14 residues long. As DNA, the CDR3 is TGTGCCTGGAGTCCGGGCCAGCTTAATTCACCCCTCCACTTT. Protein product: CAWSPGQLNSPLHF.

Turning to this clone: A read error may produce the germline difference seen at one junction end. The genes are TRBV7-9 and TRBJ1-2; the match to TRBD1 covers 7 bases. The CDR3 covers 13 residues. Germline-derived CDR1 and CDR2 are SEHNR and FQNEAQ (reference sequence). The CDR3 DNA reads TGTGCCAGCATCCTAACAGGGGCCCTTTCCCTTAGCTTC. Protein product: CASILTGALSLSF. The full variable domain, with the rest looked up from reference TRBV7-9 and TRBJ1-2, is DTGVSQNPRHKITKRGQNVTFRCDPISEHNRLYWYRQTLGQGPEFLTYFQNEAQLEKSRLLSDRFSAERPKGSFSTLEIQRTEQGDSAMYLCASILTGALSLSFGSGTRLTVV.

The genes are TRBV28 and TRBJ1-6, with D hard to call. The CDR3 covers 13 residues. Between the trimmed V and J ends, which lost 10 bases and 7 bases, there was a span of 14 bases. Looked up from germline, CDR1 is MDHEN and CDR2 is SYDVKM. Here the CDR3 DNA reads TGTGCCACCACCAATCTGTACAATTCACCCCTCCACTTT. Residues: CATTNLYNSPLHF.

This chain joins TRBV30 and TRBJ1-2, with no clear D. The germline CDR1 and CDR2 sequences are GTSNPN and SVGIG (reference sequence). V dropped 0 bases and J dropped 4 bases, with 6 bases sitting between them. The CDR3 runs to 12 residues. The chain's CDR3 is CAWSVRSYGYTF. CDR3 sequence (DNA): TGTGCCTGGAGTGTACGATCCTATGGCTACACCTTC.

This clone appeared once. This chain links TRBV5-5 with TRBJ2-2, with TRBD1 identical over 9 bases. Trimming cost V 3 bases and J 1 base; bases outside gene matches: 4. Germline CDR1 SGHKS, CDR2 YYEKEE (reference sequence). CDR3 size: 16 residues. Written as DNA, the CDR3 is TGTGCCAGCAGCTGGGCGGGACAGGGGAACACCGGGGAGCTGTTTTTT. Protein product: CASSWAGQGNTGELFF.

The chain has TRBV30 and TRBJ1-1; 8 bases line up with TRBD1. The germline V gene has CDR1 GTSNPN and CDR2 SVGIG (reference sequence). This CDR3 is 11 amino acids long. The CDR3 bases are TGTACCTTTGACAGGGGCACTGAAGCTTTCTTT. Protein product: CTFDRGTEAFF.

The rearrangement uses TRBV5-4 and TRBJ1-1, with D perhaps TRBD1 (5 bases). This CDR3 is 15 amino acids long. Germline-derived CDR1 and CDR2 are SGHNT and YYREEE (reference sequence). Trimming removed 0 bases at V and 3 bases at J, with 12 bases between. CDR3 sequence: CASSLVGRLDTEAFF. CDR3 in DNA: TGTGCCAGCAGCTTGGTGGGGCGTTTAGACACTGAAGCTTTCTTT.

The rearrangement links TRBV6-2 or TRBV6-3 to TRBJ1-5; 7 nucleotides match TRBD1. Germline CDR1 reads MNHEY; CDR2 reads SVGEGT. This CDR3 comprises 14 residues. V was pared by 5 bases and J by 5 bases, with 6 bases of the junction left unmatched. The CDR3 protein is CASSSRDRDQPQHF. The CDR3 DNA reads as TGTGCCAGCAGTAGCAGGGACAGAGATCAGCCCCAGCATTTT.

As DNA, the CDR3 is TGTGCCAGTAGTATAGGCCTCGGGCAGGGGGCCTACACCGGGGAGCTGTTTTTT. The encoded protein is CASSIGLGQGAYTGELFF. The rearrangement uses TRBV19 and TRBJ2-2; 8 positions match TRBD1. J lost 3 bases, V lost 1 base, and 10 bases had no gene match. This CDR3 has 18 residues. Germline-derived CDR1 and CDR2 are LNHDA and SQIVND (reference sequence).

The DNA of the CDR3 is TGCGCCAGCAGCCTACCAAGGAGGGCCCCCAATGAGCAGTTCTTC. Protein sequence: CASSLPRRAPNEQFF. The V call is TRBV23-1, the J call TRBJ2-1; tentative D call: TRBD2 (6 bases). TRBV23-1 is labeled an ORF, and its function is uncertain. The CDR3 is 15 amino acids. The V end was cut by 6 bases, the J end by 6 bases, with 18 bases between.

V is TRBV6-5 and J is TRBJ2-7; TRBD1 might be the D (6 bases). Between the trimmed V and J ends, which lost 6 bases and 6 bases, there was a span of 15 bases. Per the germline V gene, CDR1 is MNHEY and CDR2 is SVGAGI. The CDR3 length is 13 residues. CDR3 bases: TGTGCCAGCAGCCGGGGACAAGTCGGCGAGCAGTACTTC. Protein product: CASSRGQVGEQYF.

This rearrangement joins TRBV29-1 to TRBJ2-7; D gene unclear. Per the germline V gene, CDR1 is SQVTM and CDR2 is ANQGSEA. CDR3 length: 12 residues. With 4 bases removed from V and 5 bases from J, the gap between germline ends came to 12 bases. This CDR3 reads CSVAPTINEQYF. The DNA for the CDR3 is TGCAGCGTTGCCCCCACTATTAACGAGCAGTACTTC.

V is TRBV4-3 and J is TRBJ1-6, with D possibly being TRBD1 (5 bases). Between the trimmed V and J ends, which lost 1 base and 5 bases, there was a span of 12 bases. The CDR3 has 16 residues. Germline assignment: CDR1 LGHNA and CDR2 YSLEER. The CDR3 spells CASSQAGAGDNSPLHF. In DNA, the CDR3 is TGCGCCAGCAGCCAAGCTGGGGCGGGAGATAATTCACCCCTCCACTTT.